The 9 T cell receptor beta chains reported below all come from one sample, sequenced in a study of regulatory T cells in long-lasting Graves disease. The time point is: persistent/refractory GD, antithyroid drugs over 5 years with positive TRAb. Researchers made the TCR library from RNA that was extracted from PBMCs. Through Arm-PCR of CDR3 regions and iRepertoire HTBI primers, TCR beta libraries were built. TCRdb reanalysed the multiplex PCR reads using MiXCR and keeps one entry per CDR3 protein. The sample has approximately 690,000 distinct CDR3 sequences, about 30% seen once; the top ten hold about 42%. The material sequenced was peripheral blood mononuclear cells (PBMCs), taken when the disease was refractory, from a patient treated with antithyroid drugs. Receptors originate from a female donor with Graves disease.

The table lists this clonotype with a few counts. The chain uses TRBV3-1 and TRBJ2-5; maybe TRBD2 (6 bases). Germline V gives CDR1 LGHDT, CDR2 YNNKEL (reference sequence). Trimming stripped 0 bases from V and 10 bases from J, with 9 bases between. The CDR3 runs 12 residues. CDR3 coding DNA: TGTGCCAGCAGCCAAGATAGGACTATCCAGTACTTC. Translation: CASSQDRTIQYF.

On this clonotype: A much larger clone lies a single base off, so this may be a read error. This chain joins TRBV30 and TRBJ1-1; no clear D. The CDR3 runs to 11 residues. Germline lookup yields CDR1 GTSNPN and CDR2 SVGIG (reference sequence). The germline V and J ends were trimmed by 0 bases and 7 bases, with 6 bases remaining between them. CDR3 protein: CAWSVHNEAFF. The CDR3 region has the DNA TGTGCCTGGAGTGTACATAATGAAGCTTTCTTT.

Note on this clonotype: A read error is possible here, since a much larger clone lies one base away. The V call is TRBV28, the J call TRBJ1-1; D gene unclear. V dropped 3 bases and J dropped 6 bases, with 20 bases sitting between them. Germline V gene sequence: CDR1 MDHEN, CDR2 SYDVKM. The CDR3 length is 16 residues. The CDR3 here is CASSFVPTQSNAEAFF. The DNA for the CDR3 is TGTGCCAGCAGTTTTGTGCCGACGCAAAGTAACGCTGAAGCTTTCTTT. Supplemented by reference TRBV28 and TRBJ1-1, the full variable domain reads DVKVTQSSRYLVKRTGEKVFLECVQDMDHENMFWYRQDPGLGLRLIYFSYDVKMKEKGDIPEGYSVSREKKERFSLILESASTNQTSMYLCASSFVPTQSNAEAFFGQGTRLTVV.

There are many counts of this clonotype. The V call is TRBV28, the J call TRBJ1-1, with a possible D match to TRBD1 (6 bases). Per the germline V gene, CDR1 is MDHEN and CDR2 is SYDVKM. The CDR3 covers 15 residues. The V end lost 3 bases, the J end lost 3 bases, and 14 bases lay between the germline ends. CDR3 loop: CASSFLGGWDTEAFF. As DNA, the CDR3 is TGTGCCAGCAGTTTTTTGGGGGGCTGGGACACTGAAGCTTTCTTT.

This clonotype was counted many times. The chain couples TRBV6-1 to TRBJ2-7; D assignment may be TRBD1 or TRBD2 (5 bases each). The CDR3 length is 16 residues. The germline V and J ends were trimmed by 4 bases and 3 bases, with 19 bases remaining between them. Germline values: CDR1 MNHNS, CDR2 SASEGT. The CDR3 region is CASSVRDVRALYEQYF. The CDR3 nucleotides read TGTGCCAGCAGTGTCCGGGACGTTCGGGCCCTCTACGAGCAGTACTTC.

The CDR3 spells CSASLPWTQYGYTF. In nucleotides, the CDR3 is TGCAGTGCTAGCCTCCCGTGGACACAGTATGGCTACACCTTC. The chain couples TRBV20-1 to TRBJ1-2, with D perhaps TRBD1 (5 bases). CDR1 and CDR2 (germline): DFQATT, SNEGSKA (reference sequence). Between the trimmed V and J ends, which lost 3 bases and 5 bases, there was a span of 16 bases. The CDR3 totals 14 residues.

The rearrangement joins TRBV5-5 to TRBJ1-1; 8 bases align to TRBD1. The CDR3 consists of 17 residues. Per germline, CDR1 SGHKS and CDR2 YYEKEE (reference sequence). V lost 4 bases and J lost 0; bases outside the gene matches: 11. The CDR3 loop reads CASSEARQGPMNTEAFF. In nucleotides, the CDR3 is TGTGCCAGCAGCGAAGCCAGACAGGGGCCCATGAACACTGAAGCTTTCTTT.

The CDR3 DNA reads as TGTGCCAGCAGTGAACGGGCCCACTATGGCTACACCTTC. This sequence encodes CASSERAHYGYTF. This sequence joins TRBV6-2 or TRBV6-3 and TRBJ1-2; no clear D gene. Germline V lookup: CDR1 MNHEY, CDR2 SVGEGT. The CDR3 spans 13 residues. Trimming removed 5 bases from V and 3 bases from J, with 10 bases in between.

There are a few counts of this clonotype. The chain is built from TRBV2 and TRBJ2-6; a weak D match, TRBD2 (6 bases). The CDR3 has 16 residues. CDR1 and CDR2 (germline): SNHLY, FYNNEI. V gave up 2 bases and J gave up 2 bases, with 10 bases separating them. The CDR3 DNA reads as TGTGCCAGCAGTGAAATCTGGGGGGCTGGGGCCAACGTCCTGACTTTC. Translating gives CASSEIWGAGANVLTF.